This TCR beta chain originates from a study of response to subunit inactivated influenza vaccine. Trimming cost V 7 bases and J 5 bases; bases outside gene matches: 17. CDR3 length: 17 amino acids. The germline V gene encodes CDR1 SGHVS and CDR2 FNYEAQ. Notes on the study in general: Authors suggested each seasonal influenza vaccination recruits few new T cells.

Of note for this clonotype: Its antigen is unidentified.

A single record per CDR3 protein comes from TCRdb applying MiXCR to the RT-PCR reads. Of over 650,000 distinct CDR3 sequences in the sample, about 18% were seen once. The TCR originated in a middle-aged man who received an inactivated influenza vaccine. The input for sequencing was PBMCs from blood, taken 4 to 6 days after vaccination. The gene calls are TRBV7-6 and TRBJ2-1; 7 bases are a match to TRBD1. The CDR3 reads CASTLRGRSRGNNEQFF. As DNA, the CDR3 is TGTGCCAGCACCCTCCGTGGACGGTCCAGGGGGAACAATGAGCAGTTCTTC. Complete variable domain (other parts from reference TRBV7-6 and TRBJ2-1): GAGVSQSPRYKVTKRGQDVALRCDPISGHVSLYWYRQALGQGPEFLTYFNYEAQQDKSGLPNDRFSAERPEGSISTLTIQRTEQRDSAMYRCASTLRGRSRGNNEQFFGPGTRLTVL.